This TCR beta chain was captured in a study of T cells in Graves' hyperthyroidism and ophthalmopathy. TCR beta CDR3 regions were amplified from RNA. The HTBI primer set was used in a first-round RT-PCR of the TCR CDR3. MiXCR, run by TCRdb on the multiplex PCR reads, gives a single entry per CDR3 protein. The data contain more than 350,000 distinct CDR3 sequences, about 15% of them seen just once; the ten biggest clones take up 30% to 35%. The CDR3 covers 15 residues. From germline, CDR1 is MDHEN and CDR2 SYDVKM. Trimming took off 7 bases at V and 5 bases at J, with 18 bases between the two ends. This clonotype was found many times.

The sequence was obtained from a woman in her twenties or thirties with Graves' hyperthyroidism. The specimen sequenced was blood. The chain couples TRBV28 to TRBJ2-1, with a possible D match to TRBD2 (7 bases). The CDR3 region is CASTLGGAYHNEQFF. DNA of the CDR3: TGTGCCAGCACCCTAGGGGGGGCTTACCACAATGAGCAGTTCTTC.